Listed below are T cell receptor beta chains from one sample, sequenced in a study of glioma-infiltrating T cells. Each CDR3 protein is one row after TCRdb ran MiXCR on the multiplex PCR reads. This table holds approximately 120,000 distinct CDR3 sequences, around 23% found once. The sequenced material came from glioma tissue, nonneoplastic brain tissue, or PBMCs (not recorded which). These receptors were collected from a human donor with low-grade glioma or glioblastoma, undergoing nonglioma brain surgery, or in good health (not recorded which). Both conserved end residues are part of each CDR3. Each record gives: V gene, D gene, J gene, clone size, CDR3 protein, CDR3 DNA. D genes are given only for firm matches. The size field is filled for only some rows; it gives once, few, many or a size class.

v_call: TRBV19; d_call: -; j_call: TRBJ2-7; clone_size: -; cdr3_aa: CASSIRGTYEQYF; cdr3_nt: TGTGCCAGTAGTATAAGGGGGACCTACGAGCAGTACTTC
v_call: TRBV15; d_call: TRBD2; j_call: TRBJ2-3; clone_size: many; cdr3_aa: CATSRGESSGVDTQYF; cdr3_nt: TGTGCCACCAGCAGGGGGGAGAGTAGCGGGGTAGATACGCAGTATTTT
v_call: TRBV29-1; d_call: -; j_call: TRBJ1-2; clone_size: many; cdr3_aa: CSVERGAGYTF; cdr3_nt: TGCAGCGTTGAAAGGGGAGCGGGCTACACCTTC
v_call: TRBV29-1; d_call: TRBD2; j_call: TRBJ2-7; clone_size: -; cdr3_aa: CSVRLAGMVQYF; cdr3_nt: TGCAGCGTTAGACTAGCGGGAATGGTGCAGTACTTC
v_call: TRBV5-4; d_call: -; j_call: TRBJ1-1; clone_size: -; cdr3_aa: CASSLGQSEAFF; cdr3_nt: TGTGCCAGCAGCTTGGGGCAGAGTGAAGCTTTCTTT
v_call: TRBV12-5; d_call: TRBD1; j_call: TRBJ2-5; clone_size: many; cdr3_aa: CASQPGQGYQETQYF; cdr3_nt: TGTGCTAGTCAGCCGGGACAGGGGTACCAAGAGACCCAGTACTTC
v_call: TRBV4-1; d_call: -; j_call: TRBJ1-5; clone_size: many; cdr3_aa: CASSQDMTFSNQPQHF; cdr3_nt: TGCGCCAGCAGCCAAGATATGACATTTAGCAATCAGCCCCAGCATTTT
v_call: TRBV6-2/TRBV6-3; d_call: -; j_call: TRBJ2-1; clone_size: many; cdr3_aa: CASSYGLHNEQFF; cdr3_nt: TGTGCCAGCAGTTACGGCCTGCACAATGAGCAGTTCTTC
v_call: TRBV20-1; d_call: -; j_call: TRBJ1-2; clone_size: many; cdr3_aa: CSFRGFYGYTF; cdr3_nt: TGCAGCTTTCGGGGGTTCTATGGCTACACCTTC
v_call: TRBV11-2; d_call: -; j_call: TRBJ2-7; clone_size: -; cdr3_aa: CASSLDSETGEQYF; cdr3_nt: TGTGCCAGTAGCTTAGACTCTGAAACGGGCGAGCAGTACTTC
v_call: TRBV29-1; d_call: TRBD1; j_call: TRBJ1-2; clone_size: few; cdr3_aa: CSVGRQGEDGYTF; cdr3_nt: TGCAGCGTTGGCCGACAGGGGGAAGATGGCTACACCTTC
v_call: TRBV9; d_call: TRBD2; j_call: TRBJ2-3; clone_size: -; cdr3_aa: CASGAGGRERASTDTQYF; cdr3_nt: TGTGCCAGCGGCGCGGGCGGGAGGGAGAGGGCTAGCACAGATACGCAGTATTTT
v_call: TRBV18; d_call: TRBD1; j_call: TRBJ2-3; clone_size: -; cdr3_aa: CASSPPRTGRNKDTQYF; cdr3_nt: TGTGCCAGCTCGCCACCGCGGACAGGAAGAAACAAAGATACGCAGTATTTT
v_call: TRBV9; d_call: TRBD1; j_call: TRBJ2-1; clone_size: -; cdr3_aa: CASSVAGTGGNPEQFF; cdr3_nt: TGTGCCAGCAGCGTTGCCGGGACAGGGGGCAACCCTGAGCAGTTCTTC
v_call: TRBV4-3; d_call: TRBD2; j_call: TRBJ2-1; clone_size: many; cdr3_aa: CASSHTRPGLAGAVREQFF; cdr3_nt: TGCGCCAGCAGCCACACCCGTCCGGGACTAGCGGGCGCTGTGAGGGAGCAGTTCTTC